One sample yielded the 16 T cell receptor beta chains listed below, sequenced in a study of shared clonotypes between healthy human individuals. Naive CD8 cells, CD45RO-negative and positively selected for CCR7, excluded terminally differentiated effector memory CD45RA+ cells. Libraries were prepared by immunoSEQ multiplex PCR; TCRdb keeps only in-frame clonotypes and omits some of them. Among about 1,800,000 clones listed, around 96% were seen once. The sequenced sample was naive CD8+ T cells sorted from blood. Receptor source: a man younger than 30 in good health.

This chain joins TRBV4-1 and TRBJ1-5, with 7 bases that match TRBD1. Germline trimming cut 1 base from V and 6 bases from J; bases unmatched to any gene: 9. The CDR3 has 16 amino acids. Germline CDR1 reads MGHRA; CDR2 reads YSYEKL. CDR3 sequence: CASSQAGLGGSQPQHF. CDR3 DNA sequence: TGCGCCAGCAGCCAAGCCGGGTTAGGGGGCAGTCAGCCCCAGCATTTT.

This chain connects TRBV5-1 to TRBJ2-7; D might be TRBD1 or TRBD2, each matching 5 bases. The CDR3 covers 15 residues. Germline values: CDR1 SGHRS, CDR2 YFSETQ. V lost 5 bases and J 0 bases, leaving 15 bases between the germline ends. The CDR3 loop is CASSSRDPSSYEQYF. The CDR3 nucleotides are TGCGCCAGCAGTTCCCGGGACCCGAGCTCCTACGAGCAGTACTTC.

Here the CDR3 reads CASSQLERGLGDEQYF. The CDR3 nucleotides are TGTGCCAGCAGCCAATTGGAACGGGGACTCGGGGACGAGCAGTACTTC. V and J are TRBV14 and TRBJ2-7; D perhaps matches TRBD2 (6 bases). Trimming pared 2 bases from V and 5 bases from J, leaving 19 bases between. Germline V gene sequence: CDR1 SGHDN, CDR2 FVKESK. CDR3 size: 16 residues.

The chain joins TRBV7-6 to TRBJ2-2; the D gene is possibly TRBD2 (6 bases). Germline CDR1 and CDR2: SGHVS and FNYEAQ. V was shortened by 4 bases and J by 0 bases, with 12 bases between the two germline ends. CDR3 length: 16 residues. CDR3 DNA: TGTGCCAGCAGCTCTCCGGGACTGTCGAACACCGGGGAGCTGTTTTTT. Protein sequence: CASSSPGLSNTGELFF.

This clone appeared a few times. The chain has TRBV13 and TRBJ1-1; TRBD1 matches 7 bases. Germline trimming cut 3 bases from V and 1 base from J; bases unmatched to any gene: 2. CDR1 is PRHDT and CDR2 is FYEKMQ in the germline V gene (reference sequence). The CDR3 runs to 14 residues. CDR3 sequence reads: CASSFQGGNTEAFF. The CDR3 DNA reads TGTGCCAGCAGCTTCCAGGGGGGGAACACTGAAGCTTTCTTT.

The V call is TRBV5-1, the J call TRBJ2-7; 10 bases fit TRBD2. This CDR3 contains 15 residues. In germline, CDR1 is SGHRS, CDR2 YFSETQ. V gave up 0 bases and J gave up 7 bases; unmatched junction bases: 7. This chain's CDR3 is CASSLDLAGVGEQYF. The CDR3 coding sequence is TGCGCCAGCAGCTTGGATCTAGCGGGAGTTGGGGAGCAGTACTTC. Looking up the rest from reference TRBV5-1 and TRBJ2-7 gives the full variable domain: KAGVTQTPRYLIKTRGQQVTLSCSPISGHRSVSWYQQTPGQGLQFLFEYFSETQRNKGNFPGRFSGRQFSNSRSEMNVSTLELGDSALYLCASSLDLAGVGEQYFGPGTRLTVT.

The V call is TRBV5-1, the J call TRBJ2-1, with a tentative D call TRBD2 (6 bases). CDR3 length: 17 residues. Deletions cut 3 bases from V and 1 base from J, with 17 bases between. The V gene's germline CDR1 is SGHRS and CDR2 YFSETQ. The CDR3 nucleotides read TGCGCCAGCAGCTCCCCCATTAGCGGCTCGTCCTACAATGAGCAGTTCTTC. It is translated as CASSSPISGSSYNEQFF.

Comments on this clone: This same CDR3 is encoded by further DNA sequences in the sample. The V and J genes are TRBV20-1 and TRBJ1-2; D unclear. V was pared by 0 bases and J by 5 bases, with 1 base between. The CDR3 length is 10 residues. Germline V gene lookup returns CDR1 DFQATT and CDR2 SNEGSKA (reference sequence). CDR3: CSARDYGYTF. The CDR3 coding sequence is TGCAGTGCTAGAGATTATGGCTACACCTTC.

This clone was detected only once. The chain couples TRBV10-3 to TRBJ1-2; no clear D gene. The V end lost 10 bases, the J end lost 4 bases, and 7 bases lay between the germline ends. The CDR3 consists of 10 residues. Germline-derived CDR1 and CDR2 are ENHRY and SYGVKD. The CDR3 region is CATFSYGYTF. DNA of the CDR3: TGTGCCACCTTTAGCTATGGCTACACCTTC.

This chain links TRBV6-6 with TRBJ1-5; D gene ambiguous. The CDR3 spans 13 residues. Trimming took off 7 bases at V and 1 base at J, with 8 bases between the two ends. Per the germline V gene, CDR1 is MNHNY and CDR2 is SVGAGI (reference sequence). DNA for the CDR3: TGTGCCAGCACCCTTCAGAGCAATCAGCCCCAGCATTTT. This translates into CASTLQSNQPQHF.

V and J are TRBV30 and TRBJ2-2; D perhaps matches TRBD2 (6 bases). Trimming took 5 bases from V and 2 from J, leaving 12 bases between them. CDR1 GTSNPN and CDR2 SVGIG come from the germline V gene (reference sequence). The CDR3 runs 14 residues. The CDR3 nucleotides read TGTGCCTGGTCGCCGGGACTCAACACCGGGGAGCTGTTTTTT. Translating gives CAWSPGLNTGELFF. The whole variable domain, filled in from reference TRBV30 and TRBJ2-2, reads SQTIHQWPATLVQPVGSPLSLECTVEGTSNPNLYWYRQAAGRGLQLLFYSVGIGQISSEVPQNLSASRPQDRQFILSSKKLLLSDSGFYLCAWSPGLNTGELFFGEGSRLTVL.

The chain couples TRBV25-1 to TRBJ1-6, with 7 bases aligning to TRBD1. The CDR3 contains 17 residues. Germline V gene sequence: CDR1 MGHDK, CDR2 SYGVNS. J lost 6 bases, V lost 3 bases, and 11 bases had no gene match. The CDR3 nucleotides read TGTGCCAGCAGTGACCCCGGGACAGTCGGCCTTAATTCACCCCTCCACTTT. Translation gives CASSDPGTVGLNSPLHF. Combining the CDR3 with reference TRBV25-1 and TRBJ1-6 gives the whole variable domain EADIYQTPRYLVIGTGKKITLECSQTMGHDKMYWYQQDPGMELHLIHYSYGVNSTEKGDLSSESTVSRIRTEHFPLTLESARPSHTSQYLCASSDPGTVGLNSPLHFGNGTRLTVT.

This clone was counted once. This sample also contains other DNA sequences that code for the same CDR3. The V and J genes are TRBV7-9 and TRBJ1-2; a weak D match, TRBD1 (5 bases). Trimming took off 1 base at V and 5 bases at J, with 8 bases between the two ends. In germline, CDR1 is SEHNR, CDR2 FQNEAQ (reference sequence). This CDR3 is built from 13 residues. The chain's CDR3 is CASSLGQGYGYTF. Written as DNA, the CDR3 is TGTGCCAGCAGCTTAGGGCAGGGTTATGGCTACACCTTC. The full variable domain, its missing parts supplied by reference TRBV7-9 and TRBJ1-2, is DTGVSQNPRHKITKRGQNVTFRCDPISEHNRLYWYRQTLGQGPEFLTYFQNEAQLEKSRLLSDRFSAERPKGSFSTLEIQRTEQGDSAMYLCASSLGQGYGYTFGSGTRLTVV.

This clone was seen only once. The chain uses TRBV4-3 and TRBJ2-5, with TRBD2 matching over 10 bases. Germline assignment: CDR1 LGHNA and CDR2 YSLEER. The CDR3 loop spans 17 amino acids. The V gene end was trimmed by 0 bases and the J gene end by 4 bases; junction bases not matched to a gene: 8. The CDR3 nucleotides are TGCGCCAGCAGCCAAGACGGTCCAGCGGGAGGGATAGAGACCCAGTACTTC. Translation gives CASSQDGPAGGIETQYF.

The V call is TRBV27, the J call TRBJ2-1, with TRBD2 matching 12 bases. This CDR3 region has 17 residues. V trimming: 5 bases; J trimming: 3 bases; junction bases outside the gene matches: 8. CDR1 and CDR2 from the germline V gene are MNHEY and SMNVEV (reference sequence). The CDR3 protein is CASSPRGLAGLYNEQFF. CDR3 in DNA: TGTGCCAGCAGTCCACGGGGACTAGCGGGCCTCTACAATGAGCAGTTCTTC.

On this clone itself: The same CDR3 arises from other DNA sequences in this sample as well. The CDR3 region is CAWSWGQGDEQYF. As DNA, the CDR3 is TGTGCCTGGAGCTGGGGACAGGGGGATGAGCAGTACTTC. This chain connects TRBV30 to TRBJ2-7, with 11 bases matching TRBD1. J lost 7 bases, V lost 3 bases, and 5 bases had no gene match. This CDR3 has 13 amino acids. CDR1 and CDR2 (germline): GTSNPN, SVGIG (reference sequence).